What follows is one T cell receptor beta chain and its context. This sample is drawn from a study of blood T cell repertoires in COVID-19. Study details: Whether acute or convalescent, the COVID-19 samples came from the United States, Italy and Spain. T cells, B-cell-depleted T cells, or PBMCs supplied cDNA or gDNA.

Germline assignment: CDR1 LGHDT and CDR2 YNNKEL (reference sequence). This CDR3 region has 15 residues. The ends lost 2 bases at V and 7 bases at J; junction bases unmatched: 6. Original data processing: Counts of nucleated cells, estimated from reference gene primer amplification, were obtained. Assay used: immunoSEQ multiplex PCR; TCRdb lists only in-frame clones, some missing. That table is the source of V, J and clone size, and D and trimming were worked out from the DNA. Of 270,000 or so clones listed, about 89% were seen once; the top ten hold 0.85% to 1%. The chain recombines TRBV3-1 (or the pseudogene TRBV3-2) with TRBJ2-1; 9 bases fit TRBD1. The TCR comes from a woman aged 40 to 50 who had recovered from COVID-19. The specimen sequenced was peripheral blood. The CDR3 region is CASSQRTGVGNEQFF. The DNA for the CDR3 is TGTGCCAGCAGCCAACGGACAGGGGTGGGGAATGAGCAGTTCTTC.